One and the same sample provided the 9 T cell receptor beta chains below, sequenced in a study of control samples from healthy donors and cancer patients. Measured with immunoSEQ multiplex PCR; TCRdb has only the in-frame clones, and not every one. The data contain approximately 90,000 clones, about nine tenths of them singletons. Sequenced material: blood. These receptors were obtained from a man aged 30 to 45 in good health.

The chain joins TRBV14 to TRBJ2-2; the D call may be TRBD1 or TRBD2 (5 bases each). The germline gives CDR1 SGHDN, CDR2 FVKESK. Trimming removed 1 base at V and 5 bases at J, with 8 bases between. The CDR3 is made up of 14 amino acids. The CDR3 coding sequence is TGTGCCAGCAGCCAAGGGGGGAAAACCGGGGAGCTGTTTTTT. It is translated as CASSQGGKTGELFF. Together with reference TRBV14 and TRBJ2-2, the CDR3 gives the full variable domain: EAGVTQFPSHSVIEKGQTVTLRCDPISGHDNLYWYRRVMGKEIKFLLHFVKESKQDESGMPNNRFLAERTGGTYSTLKVQPAELEDSGVYFCASSQGGKTGELFFGEGSRLTVL.

CDR3 protein: CASSQDRQGAYEQFF. CDR3 bases: TGCGCCAGCAGCCAAGATCGACAGGGGGCGTATGAGCAGTTCTTC. The rearrangement uses TRBV4-1 and TRBJ2-1; 10 bases fit TRBD1. Germline CDR1 reads MGHRA; CDR2 reads YSYEKL. V was clipped by 0 bases and J by 8 bases; unmatched bases: 4. The CDR3 totals 15 residues.

This chain uses TRBV5-1 with TRBJ1-1; D gene unclear. The germline V gene has CDR1 SGHRS and CDR2 YFSETQ. The CDR3 consists of 14 residues. V lost 0 bases to trimming and J lost 2 bases, with 8 bases between them. DNA of the CDR3: TGCGCCAGCAGCTTGGTTCCGGTCAACACTGAAGCTTTCTTT. The encoded protein is CASSLVPVNTEAFF. Based on the CDR3 plus reference TRBV5-1 and TRBJ1-1, the full variable domain is KAGVTQTPRYLIKTRGQQVTLSCSPISGHRSVSWYQQTPGQGLQFLFEYFSETQRNKGNFPGRFSGRQFSNSRSEMNVSTLELGDSALYLCASSLVPVNTEAFFGQGTRLTVV.

This rearrangement joins TRBV4-2 to TRBJ2-3; 8 nucleotides match TRBD2. CDR3 length equals 16 residues. J was trimmed by 1 base and V by 0 bases; bases with no gene match: 3. Germline V CDR1 and CDR2: LGHNA, YNFKEQ. The CDR3 DNA reads TGTGCCAGCAGCCAAGAGCGGCGGGGGGGCACAGATACGCAGTATTTT. Translating gives CASSQERRGGTDTQYF.

This clone was detected a few times. The chain links TRBV19 to TRBJ1-2; D possibly corresponds to TRBD1 (5 bases). The V end was cut by 3 bases, the J end by 5 bases, with 16 bases between. Germline-derived CDR1 and CDR2 are LNHDA and SQIVND (reference sequence). CDR3 length equals 15 residues. CDR3 residues: CASSIDRGPNYGYTF. The CDR3 DNA follows: TGTGCCAGTAGTATCGACCGGGGACCGAATTATGGCTACACCTTC.

V gene TRBV3-1 (or the pseudogene TRBV3-2) combines with J gene TRBJ1-1; D ambiguous. CDR3 length: 13 residues. Germline-derived CDR1 and CDR2 are LGHDT and YNNKEL (reference sequence). Trimming shortened V by 5 bases and J by 1 base, and 8 bases separated the two germline ends. CDR3 DNA: TGTGCCAGCAGCTCGGAACCGAACACTGAAGCTTTCTTT. This encodes CASSSEPNTEAFF.

This clone was picked up one time. The CDR3 is CASTNQRLIRTF. As DNA, the CDR3 is TGTGCCAGTACCAATCAGAGGCTAATAAGGACCTTC. The chain has TRBV19 and TRBJ1-2, with D uncertain. CDR3 size: 12 residues. The V end was cut by 7 bases, the J end by 14 bases, with 20 bases between. CDR1 and CDR2 from the germline V gene are LNHDA and SQIVND (reference sequence).

The chain is built from TRBV12-3 or TRBV12-4 and TRBJ1-2; perhaps TRBD1 as D (6 bases). The V end was cut by 5 bases, the J end by 11 bases, with 15 bases between. The CDR3 loop spans 12 amino acids. The DNA of the CDR3 is TGTGCCAGCAGTCCCTACGGGACACTTTACACCTTC. Translated: CASSPYGTLYTF.

The V call is TRBV29-1, the J call TRBJ2-3; D possibly matches TRBD1 or TRBD2 (6 bases each). Germline loops: CDR1 SQVTM, CDR2 ANQGSEA. With 8 bases removed from V and 0 bases from J, the gap between germline ends came to 15 bases. The CDR3 is 14 amino acids. CDR3 in DNA: TGCAGCACCAGTGGGGGGCCTAGCACAGATACGCAGTATTTT. Protein sequence: CSTSGGPSTDTQYF.